Following are 23 T cell receptor beta chains from one sample sequenced in a study of T-cell reconstitution after alpha-beta-depleted transplantation in children. TCRbeta library construction was performed incorporating unique molecular identifiers. TCRdb reprocessed the PCR reads via MiXCR and lists one record per CDR3 protein. The table lists approximately 300,000 distinct CDR3 sequences, approximately 10% of them singletons, with about 25% in the top ten. The sequences come from peripheral blood, collected 180 days after TCRalphabeta/CD19-depleted stem cell transplant. These receptor sequences come from a male patient between 2 and 10 years old who had a stem cell transplant for chronic granulomatous disease, so the T cells may come from the graft donor.

This clonotype occurred many times. V gene TRBV3-1 combines with J gene TRBJ2-1; D is unclear. The CDR3 has 15 residues. Looked up from germline, CDR1 is LGHDT and CDR2 is YNNKEL (reference sequence). Trimming took off 5 bases at V and 1 base at J, with 12 bases between the two ends. CDR3 region: CASSSHRGSYNEQFF. The CDR3 DNA is TGTGCCAGCAGCTCTCACCGTGGGTCCTACAATGAGCAGTTCTTC.

This sequence joins TRBV30 and TRBJ1-2; 12 bases line up with TRBD1. In germline, CDR1 is GTSNPN, CDR2 SVGIG (reference sequence). Unmatched junction bases numbered 7, after V lost 7 bases and J lost 7 bases. The CDR3 consists of 13 residues. The CDR3 coding sequence is TGTGCCTCCCCGGGACAGGGGGCGCGTGGCTACACCTTC. This translates into CASPGQGARGYTF.

There are many counts of this clonotype. The rearrangement uses TRBV28 and TRBJ2-5, with D possibly being TRBD2 (6 bases). V was pared by 2 bases and J by 4 bases, with 14 bases between. CDR3 length: 15 residues. Germline CDR1 reads MDHEN; CDR2 reads SYDVKM. The CDR3 DNA is TGTGCCAGCAGTTTACCGTCGGGGGAAGGAGAGACCCAGTACTTC. It specifies CASSLPSGEGETQYF.

This clonotype was seen at least ten times. The gene calls are TRBV7-9 and TRBJ2-5; the match to TRBD2 covers 7 bases. The CDR3 runs to 12 residues. In germline, CDR1 is SEHNR, CDR2 FQNEAQ (reference sequence). The CDR3 region has the DNA TGTGCTACCTCCGGGGGGAAAGAGACCCAGTACTTC. Translated: CATSGGKETQYF.

This clonotype was counted at least ten times. The chain is built from TRBV30 and TRBJ2-7; D might be TRBD2 (6 bases). Trimming removed 6 bases at V and 4 bases at J, with 16 bases between. The germline gives CDR1 GTSNPN, CDR2 SVGIG (reference sequence). The CDR3 loop spans 13 amino acids. The CDR3 DNA reads as TGTGCCTGTGGGGGGAGCATGGGGTACGAGCAGTACTTC. Translation gives CACGGSMGYEQYF.

This clonotype showed up just a few times. The chain carries TRBV2 and TRBJ2-7; perhaps TRBD2 as D (6 bases). The CDR3 loop spans 13 amino acids. Looked up from germline, CDR1 is SNHLY and CDR2 is FYNNEI. Trimming cost V 3 bases and J 7 bases, with 13 bases left between them. The DNA for the CDR3 is TGTGCCAGCAGTGAGGGGGGATCGGGAGAGCAGTACTTC. Translated: CASSEGGSGEQYF.

This clonotype showed up many times. The rearrangement links TRBV28 to TRBJ2-7; no reliable D call. Germline values: CDR1 MDHEN, CDR2 SYDVKM. The CDR3 contains 14 residues. The V end lost 6 bases, the J end lost 2 bases, and 14 bases lay between the germline ends. The CDR3 is CASSPDVGTYEQYF. CDR3 nucleotide sequence: TGTGCCAGCAGCCCGGACGTAGGAACCTACGAGCAGTACTTC.

This clonotype was seen at least ten times. The genes are TRBV20-1 and TRBJ2-7, with 9 positions matching TRBD1. The ends lost 3 bases at V and 5 bases at J; junction bases unmatched: 11. The CDR3 length is 15 residues. Per the germline V gene, CDR1 is DFQATT and CDR2 is SNEGSKA (reference sequence). The CDR3 DNA reads as TGCAGTGCTAGGGGCAGGACAGGGGTCCAGAACGAGCAGTACTTC. Translating it yields CSARGRTGVQNEQYF.

This clonotype was detected ten times or more. The chain uses TRBV20-1 and TRBJ2-5; D possibly uses TRBD1 or TRBD2 (5 bases each). Germline CDR1 reads DFQATT; CDR2 reads SNEGSKA (reference sequence). The CDR3 length is 12 residues. The V end lost 1 base, the J end lost 13 bases, and 16 bases lay between the germline ends. CDR3 DNA: TGCAGTGCTAGAGCTTCCGCCGGGACGCCGTACTTC. This encodes CSARASAGTPYF.

This clonotype has a count of ten or more. The chain is built from TRBV12-3 or TRBV12-4 and TRBJ1-1; unclear D gene. V gave up 3 bases and J gave up 4 bases, with 9 bases separating them. The CDR3 sequence is 13 residues long. CDR3 sequence: CASSLVLSTEAFF. Written as DNA, the CDR3 is TGTGCCAGCAGTTTGGTCCTTAGCACTGAAGCTTTCTTT.

This clonotype has just a few counts. V is TRBV27 and J is TRBJ2-1, with D perhaps being TRBD1 or TRBD2 (5 bases each). V lost 4 bases and J 2 bases, leaving 15 bases between the germline ends. This CDR3 contains 16 residues. The germline V gene encodes CDR1 MNHEY and CDR2 SMNVEV (reference sequence). The CDR3 reads CASSSPGSGPYNEQFF. CDR3 in DNA: TGTGCCAGCAGTTCCCCAGGGAGCGGTCCCTACAATGAGCAGTTCTTC.

This clonotype was seen repeatedly, ten times or more. The chain combines TRBV30 with TRBJ2-5; 11 bases agree with TRBD1. This CDR3 has 14 residues. Germline V lookup: CDR1 GTSNPN, CDR2 SVGIG (reference sequence). With V trimmed by 1 base and J by 3 bases, 1 base remained unmatched. CDR3 in amino acids: CAWSGTGGKETQYF. DNA of the CDR3: TGTGCCTGGAGTGGGACAGGGGGCAAAGAGACCCAGTACTTC.

This clonotype was seen ten or more times. V gene TRBV12-3 or TRBV12-4 combines with J gene TRBJ1-1; 10 nucleotides line up with TRBD1. This CDR3 has 16 amino acids. Trimming took 4 bases from V and 8 from J; bases not matched to a gene: 13. The CDR3 nucleotides are TGTGCCAGCAGTTGGTGGACAGGGGGAAGAAATATCGAAGCTTTCTTT. Amino acids: CASSWWTGGRNIEAFF.

This clonotype has at least ten counts. The CDR3: CASRMTASTRAGELFF. The CDR3 DNA follows: TGTGCCAGCAGGATGACAGCATCAACAAGAGCCGGGGAGCTGTTTTTT. V and J are TRBV7-9 and TRBJ2-2; TRBD1 might be the D (5 bases). Germline V CDR1 and CDR2: SEHNR, FQNEAQ (reference sequence). This CDR3 contains 16 residues. V was clipped by 6 bases and J by 6 bases, with 20 bases between them.

The V and J genes are TRBV5-1 and TRBJ2-3, with D possibly being TRBD2 (6 bases). The CDR3 has 19 residues. Germline V lookup: CDR1 SGHRS, CDR2 YFSETQ. With 1 base removed from V and 0 bases from J, the gap between germline ends came to 21 bases. The CDR3 sequence is CASSLTGRGTKFSTDTQYF. The DNA for the CDR3 is TGCGCCAGCAGCTTGACGGGGCGGGGAACAAAATTTAGCACAGATACGCAGTATTTT.

There are many counts of this clonotype. The chain employs TRBV7-2 and TRBJ2-1, with 7 bases matching TRBD2. V lost 0 bases and J lost 6; bases outside the gene matches: 14. CDR1 and CDR2 from the germline V gene are SGHTA and FQGNSA. The CDR3 sequence is 18 residues long. The CDR3 protein is CASSLARASGPRGNEQFF. Here the CDR3 DNA reads TGTGCCAGCAGCTTAGCTAGGGCTAGCGGACCCCGAGGCAATGAGCAGTTCTTC.

This clonotype came up once. This could be a read error, since a much larger clone is one nucleotide away. CDR3 amino acids: CAISFDEQFF. The CDR3 nucleotides read TGTGCCATCTCCTTCGATGAGCAGTTCTTC. V and J are TRBV10-3 and TRBJ2-1; D uncertain. Germline CDR1 and CDR2: ENHRY and SYGVKD. V was shortened by 8 bases and J by 8 bases, with 7 bases between the two germline ends. The CDR3 spans 10 residues.

There are many counts of this clonotype. This chain uses TRBV4-1 with TRBJ2-5, with D perhaps TRBD2 (5 bases). Trimming removed 3 bases from V and 10 bases from J, with 18 bases in between. The CDR3 spans 14 residues. The germline CDR1 and CDR2 sequences are MGHRA and YSYEKL. CDR3 nucleotides: TGCGCCAGCAGCCAGGGCGCAGGACGCCGGGGCCAGTACTTC. Protein product: CASSQGAGRRGQYF.

With regard to this clonotype: This clone may be a read error of a much larger clone one base away. The CDR3 here is CASSFSLLMGTNEQYF. In DNA form, the CDR3 reads TGTGCCAGCAGTTTCAGTCTGTTGATGGGCACCAACGAGCAGTACTTC. The rearrangement joins TRBV27 to TRBJ2-7, with D unclear. In germline, CDR1 is MNHEY, CDR2 SMNVEV (reference sequence). V shed 3 bases and J shed 5 bases, with 20 bases lying between them. The length of the CDR3 is 16 residues.

The sample holds many counts of this clonotype. This chain connects TRBV29-1 to TRBJ2-7; D unclear. Germline assignment: CDR1 SQVTM and CDR2 ANQGSEA. V lost 6 bases to trimming and J lost 4 bases, with 10 bases between them. The CDR3 loop spans 11 amino acids. The CDR3 DNA sequence: TGCAGCGTAAACAACGGATACGAGCAGTACTTC. Translation: CSVNNGYEQYF.

This clonotype was counted at least ten times. V gene TRBV6-1 combines with J gene TRBJ2-3, with TRBD1 matching 10 bases. Per the germline V gene, CDR1 is MNHNS and CDR2 is SASEGT. This CDR3 is built from 14 residues. V dropped 6 bases and J dropped 4; count of bases not matched to a gene: 4. Here the CDR3 DNA reads TGTGCCAGCAGCAGGGGACAGGGGTCAGATACGCAGTATTTT. This translates into CASSRGQGSDTQYF.

This clonotype was counted ten times or more. The rearrangement links TRBV7-9 to TRBJ2-3; possible D gene TRBD2, 5 bases. The germline V and J ends were trimmed by 4 bases and 3 bases, with 8 bases remaining between them. Looked up from germline, CDR1 is SEHNR and CDR2 is FQNEAQ (reference sequence). This CDR3 has 13 amino acids. The CDR3 DNA is TGTGCCAGCAGCTCGTGGGAGACAGATACGCAGTATTTT. Translated, it gives CASSSWETDTQYF.

Many counts were recorded for this clonotype. The V gene is TRBV10-3, the J gene TRBJ2-1; 7 positions agree with TRBD1. This CDR3 is 16 amino acids long. Losses at the gene ends were 5 bases for V and 2 bases for J; bases not matched to a gene: 9. Germline V CDR1 and CDR2: ENHRY, SYGVKD. CDR3 coding DNA: TGTGCCATCAGTAGTGAGCCCGGGACAGCCTACAATGAGCAGTTCTTC. This sequence encodes CAISSEPGTAYNEQFF.